This T cell receptor (beta chain) was documented in a study of graft-versus-host responses after intestinal transplantation. Turning to the study itself: Recipients uniformly received anti-thymocyte globulin induction, followed by tacrolimus and steroids for around 3 years.

The CDR3 totals 16 residues. Germline CDR1 MNHEY, CDR2 SMNVEV (reference sequence). Trimming at V came to 7 bases and at J to 4 bases, leaving 5 bases not matched to a gene. Profiling relied on immunoSEQ multiplex PCR, and the TCRdb table lists in-frame clones only, not all of them. The table records roughly 99,000 clones, 85% to 95% of them present only once. As for this clone: What it recognizes is unknown.

Sequencing was performed on unstimulated CD8+ T cells sorted from spleen or lymph node cells, taken before transplant. The chain couples TRBV27 to TRBJ2-1, with 15 bases fitting TRBD2. The TCR sequence derives from a human donor who was the organ donor for an intestinal transplant. As DNA, the CDR3 is TGTGCCAGCACCTCGGGACTAGCGGGGGGATACAATGAGCAGTTCTTC. Protein product: CASTSGLAGGYNEQFF.